A selection of T cell receptor beta chains follows, all from one sample in a study of CD8 T cells in ankylosing spondylitis. MiXCR, applied by TCRdb to the 5' RACE reads, yields one record per CDR3 protein. The data show about 160,000 distinct CDR3 sequences, 18% seen once. Sequenced input: blood, either unsorted or a sorted T cell fraction (not recorded which). The receptors shown here come from a male donor with ankylosing spondylitis or in good health (not recorded which). Each CDR3 is given with its conserved first and last residue. The D gene is left open where the match is weak. Some rows have no size entry. The others give once, few or many, or a class for an expanded clone.

clone_size d_call j_call v_call cdr3_length cdr3_aa cdr3_nt
few - TRBJ2-7 TRBV7-2 15 CASSLTAGLTYEQYF TGTGCCAGCAGCTTAACAGCGGGCCTCACCTACGAGCAGTACTTC
many - TRBJ1-4 TRBV29-1 14 CSVVPLTASEKLFF TGCAGCGTTGTGCCGCTAACCGCCTCGGAAAAACTGTTTTTT
- - TRBJ1-3 TRBV7-2 16 CASSLRAGSSGNTIYF TGTGCCAGCAGCTTAAGGGCGGGTTCCTCCGGAAACACCATATATTTT
few - TRBJ2-2 TRBV18 17 CASSPPVGISGTGELFF TGTGCCAGCTCACCACCGGTGGGGATCTCGGGCACCGGGGAGCTGTTTTTT
many - TRBJ2-2 TRBV20-1 15 CSARDRGRATGELFF TGCAGTGCTAGAGATCGAGGGAGAGCTACCGGGGAGCTGTTTTTT
few TRBD1 TRBJ2-7 TRBV28 15 CASHEQGEGLYEQYF TGTGCCAGCCATGAACAGGGGGAAGGTTTATACGAGCAGTACTTC
- - TRBJ1-2 TRBV6-1 15 CASRETGTSTGGYTF TGTGCCAGCAGAGAGACCGGGACATCGACTGGCGGCTACACCTTC
- - TRBJ2-1 TRBV15 15 CATSRDPIIDNEQFF TGTGCCACCAGCAGAGATCCCATCATCGACAATGAGCAGTTCTTC
few - TRBJ1-2 TRBV6-1 14 CASREGGTDYGYTF TGTGCCAGCAGGGAGGGGGGGACCGACTATGGCTACACCTTC
many TRBD2 TRBJ2-5 TRBV27 13 CASSLRGSGPGYF TGTGCCAGCAGTTTAAGAGGTAGCGGGCCCGGATACTTC